Each of the 24 T cell receptor beta chains below was sequenced from the same sample in a study of shared clonotypes between healthy human individuals. This table comes from immunoSEQ multiplex PCR, and its TCRdb copy is limited to in-frame clones, with some not included. The profile shows 450,000 to 500,000 clones, 79% of them singletons. The sample taken for sequencing was PBMCs. The origin of the receptors is a woman in her thirties or forties in good health. Some clones in this sample may be carry-over from other donors' samples.

Only a few counts were recorded for this clone. The rearrangement links TRBV11-2 to TRBJ2-7; D is ambiguous. Trimming pared 0 bases from V and 8 bases from J, leaving 14 bases between. The germline V gene has CDR1 SGHAT and CDR2 FQNNGV. CDR3 size: 14 residues. The CDR3 nucleotides are TGTGCCAGCAGCTTAGATAGGCAGGTATTACAGCAGTACTTC. It specifies CASSLDRQVLQQYF.

The rearrangement joins TRBV28 to TRBJ2-1; 10 bases line up with TRBD2. This CDR3 is built from 14 residues. V was clipped by 6 bases and J by 4 bases; unmatched bases: 3. Per germline, CDR1 MDHEN and CDR2 SYDVKM. In DNA, the CDR3 is TGTGCCAGCAGCACTAGCGGGGAGTACAATGAGCAGTTCTTC. Protein sequence: CASSTSGEYNEQFF. Complete variable domain (other parts from reference TRBV28 and TRBJ2-1): DVKVTQSSRYLVKRTGEKVFLECVQDMDHENMFWYRQDPGLGLRLIYFSYDVKMKEKGDIPEGYSVSREKKERFSLILESASTNQTSMYLCASSTSGEYNEQFFGPGTRLTVL.

This clone was observed a handful of times. This chain links TRBV28 with TRBJ1-4; D might be TRBD1 (5 bases). Germline CDR1 reads MDHEN; CDR2 reads SYDVKM. V lost 4 bases to trimming and J lost 6 bases, with 18 bases between them. The CDR3 has 16 amino acids. The chain's CDR3 is CASSSTSGGRYEKLFF. CDR3 nucleotides: TGTGCCAGCAGTTCGACGTCGGGGGGACGATATGAAAAACTGTTTTTT.

The V and J genes are TRBV11-1 and TRBJ2-7; D possibly corresponds to TRBD2 (5 bases). Trimming left V 5 bases short and J 4 bases short, with 30 bases between. CDR3 size: 19 residues. The germline V gene encodes CDR1 SGHAT and CDR2 FQDESV (reference sequence). CDR3 DNA: TGTGCCAGCAGCCCCGCGTATCCCCCAGAGACCTTAAGAGGGTACGAGCAGTACTTC. Protein: CASSPAYPPETLRGYEQYF.

The rearrangement links TRBV28 to TRBJ2-5; either TRBD1 or TRBD2 may fit D (6 bases each). V lost 11 bases, J lost 5 bases, and 18 bases lay in between. Germline CDR1 and CDR2: MDHEN and SYDVKM. CDR3 length: 13 amino acids. CDR3 amino acids: CASKGGGIETQYF. The CDR3 coding sequence is TGTGCCTCAAAAGGAGGGGGGATCGAGACCCAGTACTTC.

The J gene is TRBJ2-7, the V gene TRBV28; 7 bases are a match to TRBD1. The CDR3 is made up of 12 amino acids. Trimming removed 10 bases from V and 3 bases from J; junction bases left unmatched: 6. Germline V CDR1 and CDR2: MDHEN, SYDVKM. The CDR3 sequence is CATTDRVYEQYF. CDR3 nucleotides: TGTGCCACCACCGACAGGGTCTACGAGCAGTACTTC.

This clone showed up just a few times. V is TRBV5-4 and J is TRBJ2-1, with 13 positions matching TRBD2. Trimming took 4 bases from V and 7 from J; bases not matched to a gene: 5. Germline V gene data show CDR1 as SGHNT and CDR2 as YYREEE (reference sequence). The CDR3 spans 15 residues. The CDR3 loop is CASSRTSGSRNEQFF. In DNA, the CDR3 is TGTGCCAGCAGCCGGACTAGCGGGAGTCGTAATGAGCAGTTCTTC.

This chain uses TRBV7-2 with TRBJ2-7, with D unresolved. This CDR3 contains 14 residues. Germline loops: CDR1 SGHTA, CDR2 FQGNSA. V lost 1 base to trimming and J lost 4 bases, with 11 bases between them. CDR3 coding DNA: TGTGCCAGCAGCTTAGGGGGATCCCATTACGAGCAGTACTTC. Encoded protein: CASSLGGSHYEQYF.

J is TRBJ2-3 and V is TRBV7-3, with 8 bases aligning to TRBD2. The CDR3 spans 16 residues. The J segment lost 2 bases and the V segment lost 3 bases, leaving 7 bases of the junction unmatched. Germline V lookup: CDR1 SGHTA, CDR2 FQGTGA. The CDR3 region has the DNA TGTGCCAGCAGCTTGGGACTAGTAGAGAACACAGATACGCAGTATTTT. Amino acids: CASSLGLVENTDTQYF.

This chain connects TRBV19 to TRBJ1-2; D gene ambiguous. Germline CDR1 LNHDA, CDR2 SQIVND (reference sequence). The CDR3 is 14 residues long. Trimming removed 5 bases at V and 0 bases at J, with 10 bases between. The CDR3: CASSPPQANYGYTF. CDR3 DNA: TGTGCCAGTAGTCCCCCCCAAGCTAACTATGGCTACACCTTC.

V and J are TRBV28 and TRBJ2-3; 8 bases agree with TRBD1. This CDR3 spans 13 amino acids. Trimming took 8 bases from V and 3 from J; bases not matched to a gene: 4. Germline V lookup: CDR1 MDHEN, CDR2 SYDVKM. The CDR3 DNA follows: TGTGCCAGCCGAAGGACAGGGACAGATACGCAGTATTTT. Translating it yields CASRRTGTDTQYF.

This rearrangement joins TRBV7-3 to TRBJ2-1, with 10 nucleotides matching TRBD2. From germline, CDR1 is SGHTA and CDR2 FQGTGA. V lost 4 bases, J lost 0 bases, and 12 bases stayed unmatched. This CDR3 is 19 amino acids long. The CDR3 protein is CASSSQGLAVVSSYNEQFF. CDR3 nucleotide sequence: TGTGCCAGCAGCTCCCAAGGACTAGCGGTTGTGAGCTCCTACAATGAGCAGTTCTTC.

This chain uses TRBV19 with TRBJ1-2; a weak D match, TRBD1 (6 bases). V dropped 6 bases and J dropped 4 bases, with 12 bases sitting between them. Germline V gene data show CDR1 as LNHDA and CDR2 as SQIVND (reference sequence). The CDR3 length is 13 residues. The CDR3: CASSPTGLYGYTF. In nucleotides, the CDR3 is TGTGCCAGTAGCCCCACAGGGCTCTATGGCTACACCTTC.

The chain carries TRBV4-2 and TRBJ2-1; TRBD2 aligns across 7 bases. This CDR3 region has 14 residues. Trimming took 0 bases from V and 9 from J; bases not matched to a gene: 5. CDR1 and CDR2 (germline): LGHNA, YNFKEQ. CDR3 protein: CASSQEGGEVEQFF. CDR3 DNA: TGTGCCAGCAGCCAAGAGGGGGGGGAGGTTGAGCAGTTCTTC.

The rearrangement links TRBV5-1 to TRBJ2-2, with D unresolved. The CDR3 has 16 amino acids. V dropped 6 bases and J dropped 0 bases, with 15 bases sitting between them. Germline CDR1 and CDR2: SGHRS and YFSETQ. The CDR3 DNA reads TGCGCCAGCAAAGACTCGACGGCATCGAACACCGGGGAGCTGTTTTTT. Its translation: CASKDSTASNTGELFF. Filled out from reference TRBV5-1 and TRBJ2-2, the complete variable domain reads KAGVTQTPRYLIKTRGQQVTLSCSPISGHRSVSWYQQTPGQGLQFLFEYFSETQRNKGNFPGRFSGRQFSNSRSEMNVSTLELGDSALYLCASKDSTASNTGELFFGEGSRLTVL.

A remark on this clone: Other DNA sequences from this sample encode an identical CDR3 as well. The rearrangement joins TRBV20-1 to TRBJ2-3; D is ambiguous. This CDR3 is built from 11 residues. Germline assignment: CDR1 DFQATT and CDR2 SNEGSKA (reference sequence). The V end lost 1 base, the J end lost 5 bases, and 4 bases lay between the germline ends. The CDR3 loop is CSARVGDTQYF. The CDR3 coding sequence is TGCAGTGCTAGAGTTGGAGATACGCAGTATTTT.

The chain joins TRBV10-3 to TRBJ2-2; a weak D match, TRBD2 (5 bases). The CDR3 length is 15 residues. Trimming took 0 bases from V and 5 from J, leaving 10 bases between them. Germline V gene lookup returns CDR1 ENHRY and CDR2 SYGVKD. The CDR3: CAISESDLVTGELFF. CDR3 DNA sequence: TGTGCCATCAGTGAGTCGGACTTGGTTACCGGGGAGCTGTTTTTT.

This clone was picked up a small number of times. The CDR3 protein is CASRSTGVNQPQHF. The CDR3 DNA sequence: TGTGCCAGCAGATCAACAGGGGTAAATCAGCCCCAGCATTTT. This chain joins TRBV2 and TRBJ1-5; 7 bases are shared with TRBD1. Unmatched junction bases numbered 6, after V lost 6 bases and J lost 4 bases. The germline V gene encodes CDR1 SNHLY and CDR2 FYNNEI. This CDR3 spans 14 amino acids.

The chain joins TRBV5-1 to TRBJ1-2; D may be TRBD1 (5 bases). The length of the CDR3 is 14 residues. Germline CDR1 reads SGHRS; CDR2 reads YFSETQ. The V gene lost 0 bases and the J gene lost 7 bases, with 13 bases spanning the gap. The CDR3 DNA reads as TGCGCCAGCAGCTTGGCCGAGGGGCAGGGTGGCTACACCTTC. This codes for CASSLAEGQGGYTF.

V usage is TRBV18 and J usage is TRBJ2-5; D uncertain. The CDR3 is 13 residues long. The V gene lost 2 bases and the J gene lost 5 bases, with 9 bases spanning the gap. CDR1 KGHSH and CDR2 LQKENI come from the germline V gene. CDR3 sequence (DNA): TGTGCCAGCTCACCAGGTCAGGTTGAGACCCAGTACTTC. Translating gives CASSPGQVETQYF.

The CDR3 DNA reads TGCGCCAGCAGCTTGGCCAGGGGTGAGACCCAGTACTTC. It translates to CASSLARGETQYF. The chain uses TRBV5-1 and TRBJ2-5; tentatively, D is TRBD1 (6 bases). CDR1 and CDR2 from the germline V gene are SGHRS and YFSETQ. CDR3 length equals 13 residues. V shed 0 bases and J shed 5 bases, with 8 bases lying between them.

The CDR3 here is CAGARGRDQPQHF. CDR3 DNA sequence: TGTGCCGGAGCCAGGGGGCGAGATCAGCCCCAGCATTTT. This sequence joins TRBV6-1 and TRBJ1-5; 8 bases fit TRBD1. The CDR3 is 13 amino acids. Per germline, CDR1 MNHNS and CDR2 SASEGT. V dropped 11 bases and J dropped 5; count of bases not matched to a gene: 8.

V and J are TRBV19 and TRBJ2-2; no clear D gene. CDR1 is LNHDA and CDR2 is SQIVND in the germline V gene (reference sequence). Trimming took 2 bases from V and 6 from J, leaving 4 bases between them. This CDR3 region has 12 residues. CDR3 loop: CASSIYPGELFF. CDR3 nucleotide sequence: TGTGCCAGTAGTATATACCCCGGGGAGCTGTTTTTT.

This chain joins TRBV15 and TRBJ2-1; possibly TRBD1 for D (6 bases). The V end was cut by 5 bases, the J end by 10 bases, with 21 bases between. The CDR3 consists of 15 residues. Germline CDR1 LNHNV, CDR2 YYDKDF (reference sequence). CDR3 bases: TGTGCCACCAGCCGGTTCGAACAGGGTGGGAAAGAGCAGTTCTTC. It specifies CATSRFEQGGKEQFF.